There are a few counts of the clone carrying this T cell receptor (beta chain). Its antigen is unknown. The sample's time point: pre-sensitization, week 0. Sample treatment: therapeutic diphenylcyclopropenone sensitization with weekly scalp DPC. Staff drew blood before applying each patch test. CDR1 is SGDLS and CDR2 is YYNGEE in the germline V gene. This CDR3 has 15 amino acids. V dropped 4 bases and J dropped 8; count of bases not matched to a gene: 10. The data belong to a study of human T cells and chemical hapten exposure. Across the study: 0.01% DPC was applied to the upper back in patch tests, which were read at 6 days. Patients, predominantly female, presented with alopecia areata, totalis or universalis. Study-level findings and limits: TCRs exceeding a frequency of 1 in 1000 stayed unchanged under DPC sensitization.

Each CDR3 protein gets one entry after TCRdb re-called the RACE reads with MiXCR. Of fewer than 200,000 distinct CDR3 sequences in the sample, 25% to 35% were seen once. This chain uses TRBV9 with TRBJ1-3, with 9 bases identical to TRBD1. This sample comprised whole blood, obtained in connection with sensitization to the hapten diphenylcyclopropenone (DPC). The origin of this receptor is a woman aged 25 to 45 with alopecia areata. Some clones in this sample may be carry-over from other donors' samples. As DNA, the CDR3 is TGTGCCAGCAGCATGGGCGGGACAGGGCCCGACACCATATATTTT. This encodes CASSMGGTGPDTIYF. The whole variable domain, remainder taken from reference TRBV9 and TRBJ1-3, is DSGVTQTPKHLITATGQRVTLRCSPRSGDLSVYWYQQSLDQGLQFLIQYYNGEERAKGNILERFSAQQFPDLHSELNLSSLELGDSALYFCASSMGGTGPDTIYFGEGSWLTVV.